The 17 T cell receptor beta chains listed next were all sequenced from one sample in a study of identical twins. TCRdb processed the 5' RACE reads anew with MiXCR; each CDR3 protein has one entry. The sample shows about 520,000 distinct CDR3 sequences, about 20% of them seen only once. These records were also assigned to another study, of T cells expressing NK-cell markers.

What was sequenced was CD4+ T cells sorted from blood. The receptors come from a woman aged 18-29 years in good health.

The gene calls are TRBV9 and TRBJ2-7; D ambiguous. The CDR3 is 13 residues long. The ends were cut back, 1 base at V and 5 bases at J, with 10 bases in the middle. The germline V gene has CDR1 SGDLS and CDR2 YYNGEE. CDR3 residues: CASSVRGTDEQYF. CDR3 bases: TGTGCCAGCAGCGTACGAGGTACGGACGAGCAGTACTTC.

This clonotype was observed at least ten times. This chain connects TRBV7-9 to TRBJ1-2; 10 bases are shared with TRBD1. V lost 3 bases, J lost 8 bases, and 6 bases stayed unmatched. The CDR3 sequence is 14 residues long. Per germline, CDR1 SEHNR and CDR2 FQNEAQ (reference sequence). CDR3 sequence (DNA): TGTGCCAGCAGCTTTACACGGACAGGGGGAGGCTACACCTTC. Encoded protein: CASSFTRTGGGYTF.

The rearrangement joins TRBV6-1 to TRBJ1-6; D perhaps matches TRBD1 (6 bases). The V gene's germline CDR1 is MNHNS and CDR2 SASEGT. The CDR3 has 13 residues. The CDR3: CAETGRGNSPLHF. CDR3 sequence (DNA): TGTGCGGAAACAGGGAGAGGGAATTCACCCCTCCACTTT.

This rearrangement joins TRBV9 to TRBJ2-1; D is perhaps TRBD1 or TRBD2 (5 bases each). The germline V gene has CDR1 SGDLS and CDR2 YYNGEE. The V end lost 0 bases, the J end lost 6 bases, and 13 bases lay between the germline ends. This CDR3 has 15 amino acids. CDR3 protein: CASSVEGRTSNEQFF. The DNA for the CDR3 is TGTGCCAGCAGCGTAGAGGGACGCACCAGCAATGAGCAGTTCTTC.

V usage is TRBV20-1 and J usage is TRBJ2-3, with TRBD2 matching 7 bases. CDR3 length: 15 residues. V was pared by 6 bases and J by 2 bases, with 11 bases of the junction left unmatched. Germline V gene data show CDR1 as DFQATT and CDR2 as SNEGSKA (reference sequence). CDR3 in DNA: TGCAGTGCAAGGCCGGGGAGCGGGAACACAGATACGCAGTATTTT. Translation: CSARPGSGNTDTQYF.

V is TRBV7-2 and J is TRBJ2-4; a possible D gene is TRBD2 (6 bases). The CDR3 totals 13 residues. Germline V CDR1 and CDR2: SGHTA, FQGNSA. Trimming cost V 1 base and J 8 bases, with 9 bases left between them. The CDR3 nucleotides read TGTGCCAGCAGCTTAGAGGAGGGTTACATTCAGTACTTC. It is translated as CASSLEEGYIQYF.

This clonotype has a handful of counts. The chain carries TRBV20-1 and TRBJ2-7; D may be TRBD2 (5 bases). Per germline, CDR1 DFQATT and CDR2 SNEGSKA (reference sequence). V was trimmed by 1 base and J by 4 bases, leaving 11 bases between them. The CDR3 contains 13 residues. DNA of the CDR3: TGCAGTGCTAGAGTCCTCAGCGGATACGAGCAGTACTTC. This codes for CSARVLSGYEQYF.

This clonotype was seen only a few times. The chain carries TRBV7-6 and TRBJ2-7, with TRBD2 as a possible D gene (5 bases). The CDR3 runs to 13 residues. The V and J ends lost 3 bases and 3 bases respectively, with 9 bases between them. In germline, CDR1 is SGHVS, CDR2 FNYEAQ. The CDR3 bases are TGTGCCAGCAGCTTTAACAGCGGCTACGAGCAGTACTTC. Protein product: CASSFNSGYEQYF.

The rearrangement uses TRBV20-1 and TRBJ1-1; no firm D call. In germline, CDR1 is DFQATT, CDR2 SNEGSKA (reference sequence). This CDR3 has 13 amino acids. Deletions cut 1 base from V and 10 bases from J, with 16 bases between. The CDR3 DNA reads TGCAGTGCTAGAGGGCAGGCATCCACTAGAGCTTTCTTT. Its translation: CSARGQASTRAFF.

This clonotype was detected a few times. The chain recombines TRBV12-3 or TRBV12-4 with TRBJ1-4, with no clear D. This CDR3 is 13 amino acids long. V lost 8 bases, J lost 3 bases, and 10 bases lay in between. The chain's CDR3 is CASRPAANEKLFF. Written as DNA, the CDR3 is TGTGCCAGCCGGCCTGCAGCTAATGAAAAACTGTTTTTT.

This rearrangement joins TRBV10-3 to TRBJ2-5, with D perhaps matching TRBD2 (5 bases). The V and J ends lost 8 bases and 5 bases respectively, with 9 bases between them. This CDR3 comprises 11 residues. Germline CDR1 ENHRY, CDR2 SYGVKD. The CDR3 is CAIQRGETQYF. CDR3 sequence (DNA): TGTGCCATCCAGAGAGGGGAGACCCAGTACTTC.

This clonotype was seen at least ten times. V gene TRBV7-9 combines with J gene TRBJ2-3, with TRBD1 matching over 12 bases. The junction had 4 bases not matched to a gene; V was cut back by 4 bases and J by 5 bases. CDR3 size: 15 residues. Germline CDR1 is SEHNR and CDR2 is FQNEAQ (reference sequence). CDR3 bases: TGTGCCAGCAGCTCCGGGACAGGGGGCGTAGATACGCAGTATTTT. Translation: CASSSGTGGVDTQYF. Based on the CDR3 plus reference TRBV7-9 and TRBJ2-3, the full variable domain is DTGVSQNPRHKITKRGQNVTFRCDPISEHNRLYWYRQTLGQGPEFLTYFQNEAQLEKSRLLSDRFSAERPKGSFSTLEIQRTEQGDSAMYLCASSSGTGGVDTQYFGPGTRLTVL.

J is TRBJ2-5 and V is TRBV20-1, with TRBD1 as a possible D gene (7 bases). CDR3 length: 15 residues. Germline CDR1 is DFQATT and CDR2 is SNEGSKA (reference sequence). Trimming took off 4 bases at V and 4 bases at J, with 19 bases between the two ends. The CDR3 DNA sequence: TGCAGTGCTACGTCCCCGCAGGGGGGTCGAGAGACCCAGTACTTC. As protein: CSATSPQGGRETQYF.

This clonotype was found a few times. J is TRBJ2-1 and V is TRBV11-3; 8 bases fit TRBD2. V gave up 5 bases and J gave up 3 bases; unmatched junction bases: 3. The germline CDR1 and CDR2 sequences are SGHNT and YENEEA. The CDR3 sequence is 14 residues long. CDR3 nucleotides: TGTGCCAGCAGCCCTAGCGGGCACTACAATGAGCAGTTCTTC. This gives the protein CASSPSGHYNEQFF.

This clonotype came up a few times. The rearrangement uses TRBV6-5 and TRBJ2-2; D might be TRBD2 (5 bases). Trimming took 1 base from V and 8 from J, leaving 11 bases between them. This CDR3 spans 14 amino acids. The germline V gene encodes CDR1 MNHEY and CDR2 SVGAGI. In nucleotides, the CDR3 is TGTGCCAGCAGTTACTGGCGGGTCCCGGGGGAGCTGTTTTTT. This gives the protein CASSYWRVPGELFF.

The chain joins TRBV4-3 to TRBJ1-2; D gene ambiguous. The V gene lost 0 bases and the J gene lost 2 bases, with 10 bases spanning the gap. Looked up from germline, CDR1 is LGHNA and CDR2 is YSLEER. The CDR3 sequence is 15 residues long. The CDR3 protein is CASSQDWWTNYGYTF. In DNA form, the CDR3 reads TGCGCCAGCAGCCAAGATTGGTGGACGAACTATGGCTACACCTTC.

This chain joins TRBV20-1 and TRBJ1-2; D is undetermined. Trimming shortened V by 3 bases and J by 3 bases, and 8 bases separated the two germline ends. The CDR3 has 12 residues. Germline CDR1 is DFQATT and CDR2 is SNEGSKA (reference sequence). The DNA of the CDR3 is TGCAGTGCTAGGCACACTTACTATGGCTACACCTTC. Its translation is CSARHTYYGYTF.